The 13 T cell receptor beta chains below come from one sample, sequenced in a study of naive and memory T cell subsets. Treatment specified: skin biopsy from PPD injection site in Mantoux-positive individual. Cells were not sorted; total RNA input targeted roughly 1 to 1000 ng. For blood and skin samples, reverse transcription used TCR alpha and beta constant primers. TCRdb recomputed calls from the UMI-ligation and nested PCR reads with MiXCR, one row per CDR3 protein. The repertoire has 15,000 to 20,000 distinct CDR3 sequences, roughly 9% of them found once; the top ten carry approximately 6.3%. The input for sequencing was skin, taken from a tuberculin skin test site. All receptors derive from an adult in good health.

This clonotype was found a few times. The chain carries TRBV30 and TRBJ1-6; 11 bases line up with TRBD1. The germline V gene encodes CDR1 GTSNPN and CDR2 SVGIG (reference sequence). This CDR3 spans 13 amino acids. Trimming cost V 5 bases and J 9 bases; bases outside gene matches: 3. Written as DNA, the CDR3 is TGTGCCTGGGCCGGGACAGGGGGTTCACCCCTCCACTTT. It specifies CAWAGTGGSPLHF.

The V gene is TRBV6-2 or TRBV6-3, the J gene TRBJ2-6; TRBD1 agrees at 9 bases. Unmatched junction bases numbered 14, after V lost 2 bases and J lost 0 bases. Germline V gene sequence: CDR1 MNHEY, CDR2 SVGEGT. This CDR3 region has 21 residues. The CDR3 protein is CASSYRSRGTGISSGANVLTF. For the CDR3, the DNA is TGTGCCAGCAGTTACCGCAGCCGAGGGACAGGGATTAGCTCTGGGGCCAACGTCCTGACTTTC.

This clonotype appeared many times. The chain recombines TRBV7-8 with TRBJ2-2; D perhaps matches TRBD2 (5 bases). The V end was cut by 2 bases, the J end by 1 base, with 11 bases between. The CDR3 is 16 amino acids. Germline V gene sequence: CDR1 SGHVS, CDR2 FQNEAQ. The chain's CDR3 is CASSLKSGMNTGELFF. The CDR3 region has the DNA TGTGCCAGCAGCTTAAAGTCGGGAATGAACACCGGGGAGCTGTTTTTT.

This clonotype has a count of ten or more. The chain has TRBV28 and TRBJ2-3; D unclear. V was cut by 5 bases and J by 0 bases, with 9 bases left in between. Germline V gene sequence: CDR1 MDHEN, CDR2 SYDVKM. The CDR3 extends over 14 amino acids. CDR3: CASSQAGSTDTQYF. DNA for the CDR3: TGTGCCAGCAGTCAAGCAGGAAGCACAGATACGCAGTATTTT.

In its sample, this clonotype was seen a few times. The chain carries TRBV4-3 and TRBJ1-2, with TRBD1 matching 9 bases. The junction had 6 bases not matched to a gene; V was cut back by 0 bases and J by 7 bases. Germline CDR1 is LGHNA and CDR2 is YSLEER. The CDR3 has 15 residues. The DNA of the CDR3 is TGCGCCAGCAGCCAAGATCCCCGGACAGGGGCTGGCTACACCTTC. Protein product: CASSQDPRTGAGYTF.

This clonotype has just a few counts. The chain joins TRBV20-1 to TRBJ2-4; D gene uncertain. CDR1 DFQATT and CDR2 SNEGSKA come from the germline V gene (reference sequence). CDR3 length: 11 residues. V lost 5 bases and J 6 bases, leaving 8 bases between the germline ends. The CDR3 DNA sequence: TGCAGTGCTCTACCGGGAAACATTCAGTACTTC. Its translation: CSALPGNIQYF.

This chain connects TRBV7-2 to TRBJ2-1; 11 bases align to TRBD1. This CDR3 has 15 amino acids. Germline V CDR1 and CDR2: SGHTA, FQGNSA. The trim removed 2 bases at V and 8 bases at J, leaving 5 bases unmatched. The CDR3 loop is CASSLQGTGGDEQFF. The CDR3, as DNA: TGTGCCAGCAGCTTACAAGGGACAGGGGGGGATGAGCAGTTCTTC. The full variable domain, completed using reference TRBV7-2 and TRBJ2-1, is GAGVSQSPSNKVTEKGKDVELRCDPISGHTALYWYRQSLGQGLEFLIYFQGNSAPDKSGLPSDRFSAERTGGSVSTLTIQRTQQEDSAVYLCASSLQGTGGDEQFFGPGTRLTVL.

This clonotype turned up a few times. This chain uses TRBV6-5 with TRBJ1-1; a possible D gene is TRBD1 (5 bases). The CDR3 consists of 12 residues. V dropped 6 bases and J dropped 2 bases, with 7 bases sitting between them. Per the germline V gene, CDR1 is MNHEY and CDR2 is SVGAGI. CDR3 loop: CASRRGNTEAFF. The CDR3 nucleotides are TGTGCCAGCAGGAGGGGAAACACTGAAGCTTTCTTT.

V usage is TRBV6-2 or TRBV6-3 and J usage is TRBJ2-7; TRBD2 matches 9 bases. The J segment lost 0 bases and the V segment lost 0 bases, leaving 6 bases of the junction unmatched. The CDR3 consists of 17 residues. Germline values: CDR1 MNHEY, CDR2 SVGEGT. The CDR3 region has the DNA TGTGCCAGCAGTTACTCGATTAGCGGGGGTGACTCCTACGAGCAGTACTTC. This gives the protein CASSYSISGGDSYEQYF.

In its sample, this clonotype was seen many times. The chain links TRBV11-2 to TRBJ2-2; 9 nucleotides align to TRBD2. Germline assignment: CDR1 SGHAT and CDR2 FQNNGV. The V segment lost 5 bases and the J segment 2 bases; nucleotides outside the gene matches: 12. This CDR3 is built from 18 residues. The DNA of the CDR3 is TGTGCCAGCAGCCCCCCTGGGGTTAGCGGGGGAAACACCGGGGAGCTGTTTTTT. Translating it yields CASSPPGVSGGNTGELFF.

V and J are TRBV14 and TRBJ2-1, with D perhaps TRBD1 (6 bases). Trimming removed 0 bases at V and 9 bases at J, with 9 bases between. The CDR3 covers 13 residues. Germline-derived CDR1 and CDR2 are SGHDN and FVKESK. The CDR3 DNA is TGTGCCAGCAGCCAAGATTGGGGGCCTGAGCAGTTCTTC. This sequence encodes CASSQDWGPEQFF.

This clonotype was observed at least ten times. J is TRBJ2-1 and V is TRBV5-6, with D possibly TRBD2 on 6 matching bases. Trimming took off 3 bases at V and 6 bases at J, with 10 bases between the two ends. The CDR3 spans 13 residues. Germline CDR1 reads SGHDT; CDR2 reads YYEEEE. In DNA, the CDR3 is TGTGCCAGCAGCTCGGGGGTAGGCAATGAGCAGTTCTTC. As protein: CASSSGVGNEQFF.

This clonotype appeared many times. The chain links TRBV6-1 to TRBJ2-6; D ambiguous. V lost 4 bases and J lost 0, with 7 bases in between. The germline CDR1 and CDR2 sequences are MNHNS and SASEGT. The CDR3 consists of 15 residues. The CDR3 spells CASSASHSGANVLTF. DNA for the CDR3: TGTGCCAGCAGTGCCAGCCACTCTGGGGCCAACGTCCTGACTTTC.